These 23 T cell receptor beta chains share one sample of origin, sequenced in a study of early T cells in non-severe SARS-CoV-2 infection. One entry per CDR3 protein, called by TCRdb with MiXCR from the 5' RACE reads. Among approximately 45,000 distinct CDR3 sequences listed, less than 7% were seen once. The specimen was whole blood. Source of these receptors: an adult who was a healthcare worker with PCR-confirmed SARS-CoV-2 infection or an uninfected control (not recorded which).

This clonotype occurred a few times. CDR3 amino acids: CASSPLGQGWNEQFF. The CDR3 nucleotides are TGTGCCAGCAGCCCGCTGGGACAGGGATGGAATGAGCAGTTCTTC. The V gene is TRBV5-6, the J gene TRBJ2-1, with TRBD1 matching over 9 bases. CDR1 is SGHDT, CDR2 YYEEEE, per germline. V lost 4 bases to trimming and J lost 7 bases; unmatched junction nucleotides: 9. The CDR3 runs to 15 residues.

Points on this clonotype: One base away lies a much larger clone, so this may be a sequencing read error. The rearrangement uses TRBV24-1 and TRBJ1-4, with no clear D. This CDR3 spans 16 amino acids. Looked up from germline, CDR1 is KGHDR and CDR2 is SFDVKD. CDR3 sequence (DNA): TGTGCCACCAGTGACAATACAGATCCAACTAATGAAAAACAGTTTTTT. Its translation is CATSDNTDPTNEKQFF.

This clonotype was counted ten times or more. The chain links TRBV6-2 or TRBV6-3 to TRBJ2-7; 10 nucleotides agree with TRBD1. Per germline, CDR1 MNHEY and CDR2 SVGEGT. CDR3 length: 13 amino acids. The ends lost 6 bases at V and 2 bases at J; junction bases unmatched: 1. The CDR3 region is CASRGTGAYEQYF. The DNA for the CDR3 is TGTGCCAGCAGAGGGACAGGGGCCTACGAGCAGTACTTC.

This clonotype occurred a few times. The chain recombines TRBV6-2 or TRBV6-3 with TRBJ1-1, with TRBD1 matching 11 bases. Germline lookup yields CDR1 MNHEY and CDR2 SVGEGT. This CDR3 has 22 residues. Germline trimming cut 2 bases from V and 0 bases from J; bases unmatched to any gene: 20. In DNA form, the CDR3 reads TGTGCCAGCAGTTACCCCGGGACAGGGGGGCGTAGATTTCAATCGGTGAACACTGAAGCTTTCTTT. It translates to CASSYPGTGGRRFQSVNTEAFF.

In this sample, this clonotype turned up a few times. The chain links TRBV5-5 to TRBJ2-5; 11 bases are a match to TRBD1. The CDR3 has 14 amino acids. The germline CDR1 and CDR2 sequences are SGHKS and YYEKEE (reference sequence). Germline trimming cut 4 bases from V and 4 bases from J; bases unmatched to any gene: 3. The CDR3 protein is CASSPGTGGETQYF. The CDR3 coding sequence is TGTGCCAGCAGCCCCGGGACAGGGGGAGAGACCCAGTACTTC.

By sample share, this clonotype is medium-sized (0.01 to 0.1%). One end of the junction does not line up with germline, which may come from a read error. The CDR3: CASSLGQGPNTIYF. Here the CDR3 DNA reads TGTGCCAGCAGCTTGGGACAGGGTCCAAACACCATATATTTT. The rearrangement uses TRBV5-1 and TRBJ1-3, with 9 nucleotides matching TRBD1. CDR1 and CDR2 from the germline V gene are SGHRS and YFSETQ. The CDR3 spans 14 residues.

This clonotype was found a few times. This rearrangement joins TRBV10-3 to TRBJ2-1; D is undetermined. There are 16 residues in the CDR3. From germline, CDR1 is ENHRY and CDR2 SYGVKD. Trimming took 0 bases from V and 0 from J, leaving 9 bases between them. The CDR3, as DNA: TGTGCCATCAGTGAGTCGACCGCGAGCTCCTACAATGAGCAGTTCTTC. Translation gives CAISESTASSYNEQFF.

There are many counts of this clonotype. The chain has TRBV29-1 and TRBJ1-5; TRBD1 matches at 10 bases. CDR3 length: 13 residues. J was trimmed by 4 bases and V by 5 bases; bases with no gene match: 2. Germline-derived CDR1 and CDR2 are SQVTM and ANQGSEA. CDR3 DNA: TGCAGCGTTCAGGACAGGGGGAATCAGCCCCAGCATTTT. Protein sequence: CSVQDRGNQPQHF.

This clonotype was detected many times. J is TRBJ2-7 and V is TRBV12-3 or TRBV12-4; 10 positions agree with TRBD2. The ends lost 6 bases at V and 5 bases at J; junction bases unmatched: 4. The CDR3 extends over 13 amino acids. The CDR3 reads CASRSGGANEQYF. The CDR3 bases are TGTGCCAGCAGAAGCGGGGGGGCGAACGAGCAGTACTTC.

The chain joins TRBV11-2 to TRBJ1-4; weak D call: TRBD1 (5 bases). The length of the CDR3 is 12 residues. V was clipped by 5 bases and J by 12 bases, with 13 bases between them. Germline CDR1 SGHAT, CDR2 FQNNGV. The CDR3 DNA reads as TGTGCCAGCAGCCCAGGACATCTGGAACTGTTTTTT. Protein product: CASSPGHLELFF.

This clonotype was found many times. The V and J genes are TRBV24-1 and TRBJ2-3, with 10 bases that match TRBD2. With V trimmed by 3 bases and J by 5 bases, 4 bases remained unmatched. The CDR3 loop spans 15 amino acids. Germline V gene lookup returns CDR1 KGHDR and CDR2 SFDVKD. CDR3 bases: TGTGCCACCAGTGATCAGCGGGGGGGGATAGATACGCAGTATTTT. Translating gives CATSDQRGGIDTQYF.

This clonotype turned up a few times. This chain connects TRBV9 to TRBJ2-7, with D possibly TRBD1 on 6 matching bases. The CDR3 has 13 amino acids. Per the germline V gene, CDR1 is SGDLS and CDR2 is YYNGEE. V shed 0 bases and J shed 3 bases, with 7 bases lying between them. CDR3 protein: CASSVGDNYEQYF. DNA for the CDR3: TGTGCCAGCAGCGTAGGGGACAACTACGAGCAGTACTTC.

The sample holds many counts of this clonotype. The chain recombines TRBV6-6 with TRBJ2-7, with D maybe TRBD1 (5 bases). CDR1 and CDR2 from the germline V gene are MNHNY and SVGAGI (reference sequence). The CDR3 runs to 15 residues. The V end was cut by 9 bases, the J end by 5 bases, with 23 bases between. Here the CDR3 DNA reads TGTGCCAGTACCGATCCTGGGATAGGGGCCAACGAGCAGTACTTC. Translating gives CASTDPGIGANEQYF.

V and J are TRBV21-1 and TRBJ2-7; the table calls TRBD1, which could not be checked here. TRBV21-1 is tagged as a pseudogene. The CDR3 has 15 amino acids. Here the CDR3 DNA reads TGTGCCAGCAGCCTACGGGACGGACCTACTGGAGAGCAGTACTTC. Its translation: CASSLRDGPTGEQYF.

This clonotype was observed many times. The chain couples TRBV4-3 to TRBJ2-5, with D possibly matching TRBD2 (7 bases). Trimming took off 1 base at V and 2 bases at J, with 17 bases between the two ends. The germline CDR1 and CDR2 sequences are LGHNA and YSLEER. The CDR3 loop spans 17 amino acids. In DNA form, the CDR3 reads TGCGCCAGCAGCCAAGCCGGCGGGGGCCCTAAACAAGAGACCCAGTACTTC. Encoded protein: CASSQAGGGPKQETQYF.

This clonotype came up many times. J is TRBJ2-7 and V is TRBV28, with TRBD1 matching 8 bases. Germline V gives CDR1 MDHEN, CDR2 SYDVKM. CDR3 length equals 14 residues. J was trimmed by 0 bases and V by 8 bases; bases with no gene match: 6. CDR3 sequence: CASHFTGGSYEQYF. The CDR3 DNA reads TGTGCCAGCCATTTTACAGGGGGCTCCTACGAGCAGTACTTC.

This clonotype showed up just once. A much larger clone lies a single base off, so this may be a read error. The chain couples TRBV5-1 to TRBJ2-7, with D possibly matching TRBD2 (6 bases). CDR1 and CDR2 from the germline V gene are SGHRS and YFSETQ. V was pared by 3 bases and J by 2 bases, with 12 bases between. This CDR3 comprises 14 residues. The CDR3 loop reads CASSWGDLAYEQYF. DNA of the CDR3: TGCGCCAGCAGCTGGGGGGACTTAGCCTACGAGCAGTACTTC.

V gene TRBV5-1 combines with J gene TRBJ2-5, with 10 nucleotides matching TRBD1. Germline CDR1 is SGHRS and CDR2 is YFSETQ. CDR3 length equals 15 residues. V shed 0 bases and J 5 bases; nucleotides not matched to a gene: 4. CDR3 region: CASSLGQGAKETQYF. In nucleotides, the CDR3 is TGCGCCAGCAGCTTGGGACAGGGGGCGAAGGAGACCCAGTACTTC.

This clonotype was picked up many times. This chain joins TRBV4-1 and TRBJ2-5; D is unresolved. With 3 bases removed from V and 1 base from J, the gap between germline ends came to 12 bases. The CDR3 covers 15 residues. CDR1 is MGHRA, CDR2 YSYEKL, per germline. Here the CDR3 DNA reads TGCGCCAGCAGCCAGGAACAGAGACCCCAAGAGACCCAGTACTTC. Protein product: CASSQEQRPQETQYF.

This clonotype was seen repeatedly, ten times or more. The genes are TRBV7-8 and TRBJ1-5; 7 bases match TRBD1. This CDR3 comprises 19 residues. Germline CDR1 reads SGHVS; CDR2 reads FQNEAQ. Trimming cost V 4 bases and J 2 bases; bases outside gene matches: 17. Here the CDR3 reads CASSSQTGKGYIRNQPQHF. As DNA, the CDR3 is TGTGCCAGCAGCTCACAGACAGGGAAGGGATATATTCGCAATCAGCCCCAGCATTTT.

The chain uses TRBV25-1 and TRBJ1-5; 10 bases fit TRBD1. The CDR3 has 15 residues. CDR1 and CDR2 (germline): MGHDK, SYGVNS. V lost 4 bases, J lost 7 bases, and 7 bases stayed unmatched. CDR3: CASSAGQGFGQPQHF. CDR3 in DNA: TGTGCCAGCAGTGCGGGACAGGGGTTCGGCCAGCCCCAGCATTTT.

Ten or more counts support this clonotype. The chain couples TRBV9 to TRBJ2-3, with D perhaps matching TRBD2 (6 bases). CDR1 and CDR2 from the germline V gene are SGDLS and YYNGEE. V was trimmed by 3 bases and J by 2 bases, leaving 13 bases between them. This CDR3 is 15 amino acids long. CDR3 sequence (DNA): TGTGCCAGCAGCGCGGGACTCCTCCTCACAGATACGCAGTATTTT. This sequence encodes CASSAGLLLTDTQYF.

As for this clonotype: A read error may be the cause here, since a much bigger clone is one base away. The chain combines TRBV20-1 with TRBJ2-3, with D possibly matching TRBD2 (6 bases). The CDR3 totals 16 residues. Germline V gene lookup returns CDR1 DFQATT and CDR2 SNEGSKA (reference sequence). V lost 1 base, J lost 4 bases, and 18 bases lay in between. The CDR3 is CSARAPTAWEADTQYF. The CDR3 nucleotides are TGCAGTGCTAGAGCCCCTACCGCGTGGGAGGCAGATACGCAGTATTTT.